Below, one T cell receptor (beta chain) is given with its context. Its antigen is not known. Germline lookup yields CDR1 MNHEY and CDR2 SVGAGI. The CDR3 is made up of 14 amino acids. Trimming removed 5 bases at V and 3 bases at J, with 13 bases between. These data are taken from a study of cytotoxic CD8 clonotypes in ibrutinib-treated CLL. Study-level findings and limits: Sampling time points were not equivalent between sustained-remission and progressing patients. Clonality went up at the time of ibrutinib response, stayed stable in sustained remission, and later dropped back toward its baseline level at progression. With treatment, public clonotypes, which were uncommon, either contracted or remained stable. Baseline levels of clonality went above those of age-matched healthy donors and moved with circulating CD8+ T-cell counts.

Measured with immunoSEQ multiplex PCR; TCRdb has only the in-frame clones, and not every one. The sample comprises under 150,000 clones, approximately 80% of which are singletons, and about 7.4% rests with the top ten. The sequence was collected from a human donor with chronic lymphocytic leukemia. Sequencing was performed on PBMCs, taken after 36 months of ibrutinib treatment. V and J are TRBV6-5 and TRBJ1-2; D is possibly TRBD1 (6 bases). CDR3 residues: CASSAGQTYYGYTF. CDR3 in DNA: TGTGCCAGCAGTGCCGGACAGACTTACTATGGCTACACCTTC.